Described below is a single T cell receptor (beta chain) sequence and its context. This entry belongs to a study of blood T cell repertoires in COVID-19. Study as a whole: The United States, Italy and Spain supplied acute and convalescent COVID-19 samples. From T cells, B-cell-depleted T cells, or PBMCs came the material, which was cDNA or gDNA.

Trimming removed 0 bases from V and 0 bases from J; junction bases left unmatched: 4. The CDR3 is 16 residues long. Germline V gene sequence: CDR1 SGHRS, CDR2 YFSETQ. In the original processing: The assay estimated nucleated cells by amplifying reference gene primers. The method was immunoSEQ multiplex PCR; TCRdb's version includes in-frame clones alone and lacks a portion of them. V and J calls and clone size come straight from that table; D and trimming were deduced from the DNA. The table lists 250,000 to 300,000 clones, roughly 90% of them singletons. The sequencing sample was made of peripheral blood. This sequence originates from a woman aged 50 to 60 who had recovered from COVID-19. The chain joins TRBV5-1 to TRBJ2-7, with TRBD2 matching 9 bases. This chain's CDR3 is CASSLGLAGSSYEQYF. CDR3 in DNA: TGCGCCAGCAGCTTGGGTCTAGCGGGGAGCTCCTACGAGCAGTACTTC.